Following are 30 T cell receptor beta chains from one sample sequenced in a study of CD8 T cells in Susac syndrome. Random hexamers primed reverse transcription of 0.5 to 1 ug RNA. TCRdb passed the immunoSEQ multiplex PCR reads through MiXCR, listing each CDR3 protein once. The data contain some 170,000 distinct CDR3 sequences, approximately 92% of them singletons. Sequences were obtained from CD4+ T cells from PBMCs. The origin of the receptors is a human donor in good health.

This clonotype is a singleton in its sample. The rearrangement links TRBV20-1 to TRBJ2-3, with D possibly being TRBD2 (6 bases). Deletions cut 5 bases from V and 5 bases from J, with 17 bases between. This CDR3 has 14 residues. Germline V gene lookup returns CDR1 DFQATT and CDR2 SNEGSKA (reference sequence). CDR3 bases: TGCAGTGCTCACCCGGGGGTCGGGAGAGATACGCAGTATTTT. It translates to CSAHPGVGRDTQYF.

The CDR3 sequence is CASSQIGPLEAFF. The CDR3 DNA reads TGTGCCAGCAGCCAGATAGGTCCGTTGGAAGCTTTCTTT. J is TRBJ1-1 and V is TRBV3-1; D ambiguous. The length of the CDR3 is 13 residues. The germline gives CDR1 LGHDT, CDR2 YNNKEL (reference sequence). Trimming took off 3 bases at V and 8 bases at J, with 13 bases between the two ends.

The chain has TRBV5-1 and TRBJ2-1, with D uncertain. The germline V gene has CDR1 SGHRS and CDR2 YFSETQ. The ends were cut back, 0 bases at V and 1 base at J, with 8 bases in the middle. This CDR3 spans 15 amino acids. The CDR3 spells CASSLAEESYNEQFF. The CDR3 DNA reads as TGCGCCAGCAGCTTGGCTGAGGAATCCTACAATGAGCAGTTCTTC. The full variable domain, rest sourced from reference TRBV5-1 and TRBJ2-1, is KAGVTQTPRYLIKTRGQQVTLSCSPISGHRSVSWYQQTPGQGLQFLFEYFSETQRNKGNFPGRFSGRQFSNSRSEMNVSTLELGDSALYLCASSLAEESYNEQFFGPGTRLTVL.

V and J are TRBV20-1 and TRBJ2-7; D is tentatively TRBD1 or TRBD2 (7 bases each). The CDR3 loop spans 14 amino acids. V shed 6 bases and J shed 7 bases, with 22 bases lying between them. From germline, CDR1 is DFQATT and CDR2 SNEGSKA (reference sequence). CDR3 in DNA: TGCAGTGCGGGGGGCGACAGGGAAGCGGGGGAGCAGTACTTC. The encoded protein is CSAGGDREAGEQYF.

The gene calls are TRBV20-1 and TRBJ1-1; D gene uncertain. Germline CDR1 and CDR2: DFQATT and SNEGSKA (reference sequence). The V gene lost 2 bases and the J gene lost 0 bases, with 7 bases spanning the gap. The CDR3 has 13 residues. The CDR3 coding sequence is TGCAGTGCTAGACGGCCCATGAACACTGAAGCTTTCTTT. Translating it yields CSARRPMNTEAFF.

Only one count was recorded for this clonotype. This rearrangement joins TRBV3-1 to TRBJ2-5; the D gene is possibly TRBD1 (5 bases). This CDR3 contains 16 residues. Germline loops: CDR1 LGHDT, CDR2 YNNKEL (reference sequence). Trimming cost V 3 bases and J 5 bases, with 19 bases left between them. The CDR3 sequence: CASSHMGPLLGETQYF. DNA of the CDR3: TGTGCCAGCAGCCACATGGGGCCACTCTTGGGGGAGACCCAGTACTTC.

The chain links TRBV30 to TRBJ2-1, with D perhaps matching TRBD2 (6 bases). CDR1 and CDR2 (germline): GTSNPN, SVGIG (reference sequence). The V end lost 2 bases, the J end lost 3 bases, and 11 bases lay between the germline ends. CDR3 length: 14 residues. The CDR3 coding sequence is TGTGCCTGGAGTCCCGGGACTGGCTACAATGAGCAGTTCTTC. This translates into CAWSPGTGYNEQFF.

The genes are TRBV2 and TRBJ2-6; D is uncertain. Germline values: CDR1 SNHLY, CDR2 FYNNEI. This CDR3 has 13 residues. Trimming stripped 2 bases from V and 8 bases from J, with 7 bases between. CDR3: CASSESMSNVLTF. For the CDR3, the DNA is TGTGCCAGCAGTGAAAGCATGTCCAACGTCCTGACTTTC.

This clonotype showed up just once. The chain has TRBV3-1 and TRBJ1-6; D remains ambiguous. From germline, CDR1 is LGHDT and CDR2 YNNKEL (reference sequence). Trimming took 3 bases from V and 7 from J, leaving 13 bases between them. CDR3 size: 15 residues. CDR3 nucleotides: TGTGCCAGCAGCCAGGCTTCCCGAGGGAATTCACCCCTCCACTTT. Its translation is CASSQASRGNSPLHF.

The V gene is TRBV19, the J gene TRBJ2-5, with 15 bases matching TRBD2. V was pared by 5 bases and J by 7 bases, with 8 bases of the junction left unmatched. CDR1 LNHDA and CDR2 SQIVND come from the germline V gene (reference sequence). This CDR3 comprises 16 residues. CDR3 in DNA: TGTGCCAGTAGTGGAACCGGGACTAGCGGGGGGTCGACCCAGTACTTC. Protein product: CASSGTGTSGGSTQYF. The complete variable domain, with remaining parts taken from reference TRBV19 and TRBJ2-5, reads DGGITQSPKYLFRKEGQNVTLSCEQNLNHDAMYWYRQDPGQGLRLIYYSQIVNDFQKGDIAEGYSVSREKKESFPLTVTSAQKNPTAFYLCASSGTGTSGGSTQYFGPGTRLLVL.

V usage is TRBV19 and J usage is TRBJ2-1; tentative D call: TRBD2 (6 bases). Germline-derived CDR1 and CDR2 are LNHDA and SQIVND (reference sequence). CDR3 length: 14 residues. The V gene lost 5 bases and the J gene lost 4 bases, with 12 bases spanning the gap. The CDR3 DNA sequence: TGTGCCAGTAGTCCGGGGGTGGGATACAATGAGCAGTTCTTC. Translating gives CASSPGVGYNEQFF.

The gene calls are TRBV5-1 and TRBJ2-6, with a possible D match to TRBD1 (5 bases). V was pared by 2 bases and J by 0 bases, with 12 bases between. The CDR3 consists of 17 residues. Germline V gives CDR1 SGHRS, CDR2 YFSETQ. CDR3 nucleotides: TGCGCCAGCAGCTTTACCTCGACAGCCTCTGGGGCCAACGTCCTGACTTTC. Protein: CASSFTSTASGANVLTF.

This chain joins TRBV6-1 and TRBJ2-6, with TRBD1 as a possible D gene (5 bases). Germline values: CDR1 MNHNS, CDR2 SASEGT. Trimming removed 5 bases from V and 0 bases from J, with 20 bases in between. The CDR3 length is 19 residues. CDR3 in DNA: TGTGCCAGCAGTACCTTGTTTGGGGCAACGCCCTCTGGGGCCAACGTCCTGACTTTC. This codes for CASSTLFGATPSGANVLTF.

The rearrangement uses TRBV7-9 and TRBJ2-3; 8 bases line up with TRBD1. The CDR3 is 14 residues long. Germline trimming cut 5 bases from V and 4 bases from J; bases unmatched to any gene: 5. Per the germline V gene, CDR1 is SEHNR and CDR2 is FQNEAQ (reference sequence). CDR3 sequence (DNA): TGTGCCAGCAGCAGAACAGGGGGAGCAGATACGCAGTATTTT. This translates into CASSRTGGADTQYF.

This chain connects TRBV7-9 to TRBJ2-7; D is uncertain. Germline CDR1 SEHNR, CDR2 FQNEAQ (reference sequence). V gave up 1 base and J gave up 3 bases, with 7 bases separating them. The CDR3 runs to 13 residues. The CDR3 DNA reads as TGTGCCAGCAGCTTAGAGGCTGACTACGAGCAGTACTTC. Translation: CASSLEADYEQYF. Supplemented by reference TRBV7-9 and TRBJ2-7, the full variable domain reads DTGVSQNPRHKITKRGQNVTFRCDPISEHNRLYWYRQTLGQGPEFLTYFQNEAQLEKSRLLSDRFSAERPKGSFSTLEIQRTEQGDSAMYLCASSLEADYEQYFGPGTRLTVT.

The CDR3 DNA reads as TGTGCCAGCAGCTTACGAGGGTGGGGACCGGGTTTCGAGCAGTACTTC. The encoded protein is CASSLRGWGPGFEQYF. This chain links TRBV7-9 with TRBJ2-7; D could derive from TRBD1 or TRBD2 (5 bases each). The CDR3 is 16 amino acids. V shed 2 bases and J shed 6 bases, with 20 bases lying between them. The V gene's germline CDR1 is SEHNR and CDR2 FQNEAQ (reference sequence). Full variable domain (remainder filled in from reference TRBV7-9 and TRBJ2-7): DTGVSQNPRHKITKRGQNVTFRCDPISEHNRLYWYRQTLGQGPEFLTYFQNEAQLEKSRLLSDRFSAERPKGSFSTLEIQRTEQGDSAMYLCASSLRGWGPGFEQYFGPGTRLTVT.

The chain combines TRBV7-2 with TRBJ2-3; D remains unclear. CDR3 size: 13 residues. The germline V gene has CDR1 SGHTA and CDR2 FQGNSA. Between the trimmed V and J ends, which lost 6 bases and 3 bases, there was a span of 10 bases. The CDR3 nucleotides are TGTGCCAGCAGTCGCAGTCCTACAGATACGCAGTATTTT. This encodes CASSRSPTDTQYF. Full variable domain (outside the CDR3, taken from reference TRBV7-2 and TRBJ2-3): GAGVSQSPSNKVTEKGKDVELRCDPISGHTALYWYRQSLGQGLEFLIYFQGNSAPDKSGLPSDRFSAERTGGSVSTLTIQRTQQEDSAVYLCASSRSPTDTQYFGPGTRLTVL.

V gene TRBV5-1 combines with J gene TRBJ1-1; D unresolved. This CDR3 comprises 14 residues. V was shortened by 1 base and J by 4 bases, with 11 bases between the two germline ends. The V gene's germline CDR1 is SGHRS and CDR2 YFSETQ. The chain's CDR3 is CASSLRLASTEAFF. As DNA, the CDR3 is TGCGCCAGCAGCTTGCGACTAGCGAGCACTGAAGCTTTCTTT.

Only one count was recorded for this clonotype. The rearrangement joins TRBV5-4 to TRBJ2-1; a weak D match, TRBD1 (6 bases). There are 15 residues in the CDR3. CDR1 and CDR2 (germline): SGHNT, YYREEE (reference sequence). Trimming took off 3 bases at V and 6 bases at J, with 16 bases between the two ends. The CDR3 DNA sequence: TGTGCCAGCAGCTCCGGACAGCCTCCCCGCAATGAGCAGTTCTTC. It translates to CASSSGQPPRNEQFF.

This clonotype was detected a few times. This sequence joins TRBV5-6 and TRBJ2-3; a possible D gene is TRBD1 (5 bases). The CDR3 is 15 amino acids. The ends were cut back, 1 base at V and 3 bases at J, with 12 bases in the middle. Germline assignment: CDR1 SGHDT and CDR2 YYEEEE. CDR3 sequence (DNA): TGTGCCAGCAGCTTGAGGCAGGGTGGGACAGATACGCAGTATTTT. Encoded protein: CASSLRQGGTDTQYF. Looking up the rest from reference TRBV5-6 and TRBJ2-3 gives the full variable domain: DAGVTQSPTHLIKTRGQQVTLRCSPKSGHDTVSWYQQALGQGPQFIFQYYEEEERQRGNFPDRFSGHQFPNYSSELNVNALLLGDSALYLCASSLRQGGTDTQYFGPGTRLTVL.

The CDR3 here is CATEGQGSNQPQHF. As DNA, the CDR3 is TGTGCCACCGAAGGACAGGGCAGCAATCAGCCCCAGCATTTT. The gene calls are TRBV24-1 and TRBJ1-5; 8 bases map to TRBD1. Germline V gene lookup returns CDR1 KGHDR and CDR2 SFDVKD. V shed 9 bases, J shed 1 base, and the junction held 4 bases outside the gene matches. This CDR3 has 14 amino acids.

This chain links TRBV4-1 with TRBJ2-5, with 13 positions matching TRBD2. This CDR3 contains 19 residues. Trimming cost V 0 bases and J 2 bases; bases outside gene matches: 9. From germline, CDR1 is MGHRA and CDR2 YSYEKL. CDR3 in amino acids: CASSQEAIRTSGGQETQYF. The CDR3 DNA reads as TGCGCCAGCAGCCAAGAGGCGATTCGGACTAGCGGGGGACAAGAGACCCAGTACTTC.

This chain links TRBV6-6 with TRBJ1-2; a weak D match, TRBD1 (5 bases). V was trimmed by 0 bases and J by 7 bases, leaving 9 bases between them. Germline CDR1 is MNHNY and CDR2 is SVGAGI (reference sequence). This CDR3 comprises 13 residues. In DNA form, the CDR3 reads TGTGCCAGCAGTTACTCCGGGGCATCTGGCTACACCTTC. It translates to CASSYSGASGYTF.

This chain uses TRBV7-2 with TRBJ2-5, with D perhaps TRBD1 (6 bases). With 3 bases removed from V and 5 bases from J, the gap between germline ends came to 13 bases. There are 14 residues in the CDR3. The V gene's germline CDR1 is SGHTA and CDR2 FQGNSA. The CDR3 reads CASSFQGSGETQYF. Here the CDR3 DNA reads TGTGCCAGCAGCTTTCAGGGGTCAGGGGAGACCCAGTACTTC.

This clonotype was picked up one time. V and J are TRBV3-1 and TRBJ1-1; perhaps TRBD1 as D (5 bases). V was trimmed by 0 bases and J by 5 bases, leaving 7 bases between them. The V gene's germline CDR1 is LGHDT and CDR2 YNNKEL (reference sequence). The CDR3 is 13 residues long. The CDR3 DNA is TGTGCCAGCAGCCAAGAGGACATTACTGAAGCTTTCTTT. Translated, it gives CASSQEDITEAFF.

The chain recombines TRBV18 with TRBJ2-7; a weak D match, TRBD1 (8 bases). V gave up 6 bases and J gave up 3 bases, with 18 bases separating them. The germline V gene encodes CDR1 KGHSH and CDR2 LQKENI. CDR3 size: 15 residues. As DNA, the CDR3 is TGTGCCAGCTCGGAGGAGACAGGGGAGGGCTACGAGCAGTACTTC. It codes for CASSEETGEGYEQYF.

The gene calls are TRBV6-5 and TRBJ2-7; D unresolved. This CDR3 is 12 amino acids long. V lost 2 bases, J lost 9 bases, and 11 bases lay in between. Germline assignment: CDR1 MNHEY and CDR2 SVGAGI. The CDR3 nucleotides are TGTGCCAGCAGTTACGGCGGCGTTGGGCAGTACTTC. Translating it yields CASSYGGVGQYF.

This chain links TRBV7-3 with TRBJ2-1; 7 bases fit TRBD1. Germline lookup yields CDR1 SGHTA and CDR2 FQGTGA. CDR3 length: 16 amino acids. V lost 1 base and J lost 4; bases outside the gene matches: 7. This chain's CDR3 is CASSLRRQGEYNEQFF. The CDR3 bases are TGTGCCAGCAGCTTAAGACGGCAGGGGGAATACAATGAGCAGTTCTTC.

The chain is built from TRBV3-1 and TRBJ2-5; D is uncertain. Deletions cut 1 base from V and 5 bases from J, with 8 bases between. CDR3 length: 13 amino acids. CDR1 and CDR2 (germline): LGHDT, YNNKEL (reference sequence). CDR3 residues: CASSQAIEETQYF. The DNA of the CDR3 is TGTGCCAGCAGCCAAGCGATTGAGGAGACCCAGTACTTC.

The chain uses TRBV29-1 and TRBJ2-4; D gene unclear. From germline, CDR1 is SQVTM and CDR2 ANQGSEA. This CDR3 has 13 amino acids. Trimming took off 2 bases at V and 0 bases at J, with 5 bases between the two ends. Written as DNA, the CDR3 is TGCAGCGTTGAATCTGTAGCCAAAAACATTCAGTACTTC. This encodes CSVESVAKNIQYF.